The rows below give T cell receptor beta chains drawn from one sample of a study of blood T cell repertoires in COVID-19. Assay: immunoSEQ multiplex PCR; the TCRdb copy retains only in-frame clones and omits some. The table includes under 200,000 clones, about 89% detected once. The sample comprised PBMCs or T cells enriched from blood (not recorded which). All receptors come from a woman aged 18 to 35 who had recovered from COVID-19. Each CDR3 is given with its conserved first and last residue. The D gene is left open where the match is weak. The size field is filled for only some rows; it gives once, few, many or a size class.

d_call	clone_size	v_call	j_call	cdr3_aa	cdr3_nt
NA	NA	TRBV27	TRBJ1-6	CASSFVRDSPLHF	TGTGCCAGCAGTTTCGTGCGTGATTCACCCCTCCACTTT
NA	NA	TRBV7-2	TRBJ2-3	CASSLDASGTQYF	TGTGCCAGCAGCTTAGACGCGAGCGGTACGCAGTATTTT
TRBD2	NA	TRBV6-6	TRBJ2-7	CASSPSGTSTYEQYF	TGTGCCAGCAGTCCATCCGGGACTAGCACCTACGAGCAGTACTTC
TRBD2	NA	TRBV2	TRBJ2-5	CASSSTSGLETQYF	TGTGCCAGCAGTTCGACTAGCGGGTTGGAGACCCAGTACTTC
TRBD2	NA	TRBV2	TRBJ2-1	CASSDQREYNEQFF	TGTGCCAGCAGTGACCAGCGGGAATACAATGAGCAGTTCTTC
TRBD2	NA	TRBV3-1/TRBV3-2	TRBJ2-1	CASSHLPGTSGPYNEQFF	TGTGCCAGCAGCCACCTTCCCGGGACTAGCGGACCCTACAATGAGCAGTTCTTC
TRBD1	NA	TRBV9	TRBJ2-3	CASSVGQGAPGDTQYF	TGTGCCAGCAGCGTTGGGCAGGGGGCGCCGGGAGATACGCAGTATTTT
NA	NA	TRBV15	TRBJ1-1	CATSRDLGQGGTEAFF	TGTGCCACCAGCAGAGATCTGGGGCAGGGAGGCACTGAAGCTTTCTTT
NA	NA	TRBV27	TRBJ1-5	CASHPGVPNYSNQPQHF	TGTGCCAGTCATCCGGGGGTCCCAAACTATAGCAATCAGCCCCAGCATTTT
NA	NA	TRBV11-1	TRBJ2-7	CASSQAGTRVGEQYF	TGTGCCAGCAGCCAGGCCGGGACTCGAGTCGGGGAGCAGTACTTC
NA	NA	TRBV7-2	TRBJ1-1	CASSLRAGNTEAFF	TGTGCCAGCAGCTTACGCGCGGGGAACACTGAAGCTTTCTTT
TRBD1	many	TRBV2	TRBJ2-1	CASSGGQEYNEQFF	TGTGCCAGCAGTGGAGGACAGGAATACAATGAGCAGTTCTTC
NA	NA	TRBV28	TRBJ1-1	CASSLRGSEAFF	TGTGCCAGCAGTTTAAGGGGGTCTGAAGCTTTCTTT
NA	NA	TRBV19	TRBJ1-5	CASSIGRGQPQHF	TGTGCCAGTAGTATTGGCAGGGGTCAGCCCCAGCATTTT
NA	NA	TRBV27	TRBJ1-1	CASSPQGDGTEAFF	TGTGCCAGCAGTCCGCAAGGGGATGGCACTGAAGCTTTCTTT
TRBD2	NA	TRBV27	TRBJ2-1	CASSRSGRSYNEQFF	TGTGCCAGCAGTCGTAGCGGGAGGTCTTACAATGAGCAGTTCTTC
TRBD1	NA	TRBV19	TRBJ1-2	CASSIVGTGDYGYTF	TGTGCCAGTAGTATAGTGGGCACAGGGGACTATGGCTACACCTTC
NA	once	TRBV21-1	TRBJ2-1	CASSTTSGIRNEQFF	TGTGCCAGCAGCACCACTAGCGGGATACGGAATGAGCAGTTCTTC
NA	NA	TRBV27	TRBJ2-7	CASRPVYSYEQYF	TGTGCCAGCAGACCAGTGTACTCCTACGAGCAGTACTTC
TRBD1	NA	TRBV27	TRBJ2-7	CASSVTGFKGYEQYF	TGTGCCAGCAGTGTGACAGGGTTTAAGGGCTACGAGCAGTACTTC
NA	NA	TRBV5-4	TRBJ1-2	CASSTLDNSIGDLNGYTF	TGTGCCAGCAGCACCTTAGATAATTCTATCGGGGATTTAAATGGCTACACCTTC
NA	once	TRBV5-4	TRBJ1-1	CASGDSSPTEAFF	TGTGCCAGCGGTGACAGCAGCCCCACTGAAGCTTTCTTT
NA	NA	TRBV7-9	TRBJ2-7	CASSLSSTGDYEQYF	TGTGCCAGCAGCTTATCTTCGACAGGCGATTACGAGCAGTACTTC
NA	NA	TRBV6-5	TRBJ1-2	CASSYSSGVVYGYTF	TGTGCCAGCAGTTACTCTTCAGGGGTGGTCTATGGCTACACCTTC
TRBD2	few	TRBV6-2/TRBV6-3	TRBJ2-2	CASSPTSGRGGTGELFF	TGTGCCAGCAGCCCCACTAGCGGGAGGGGCGGCACCGGGGAGCTGTTTTTT
NA	once	TRBV6-5	TRBJ1-2	CASSTDSNYGYTF	TGTGCCAGCAGTACAGATTCAAACTATGGCTACACCTTC
TRBD2	NA	TRBV10-2	TRBJ2-7	CASRGLAGGYEQYF	TGCGCCAGCAGGGGACTAGCGGGAGGCTACGAGCAGTACTTC
NA	NA	TRBV3-1/TRBV3-2	TRBJ2-1	CASSFLRRARSNEQFF	TGTGCCAGCAGCTTTCTCCGGAGGGCCCGGAGCAATGAGCAGTTCTTC
NA	NA	TRBV28	TRBJ1-5	CASSFKIGALGYQPQHF	TGTGCCAGCAGTTTTAAGATCGGTGCCCTAGGCTATCAGCCCCAGCATTTT